The source of this T cell receptor beta chain is a study of cytomegalovirus exposure and HLA in healthy donors. Study-level results: Using the classifier, cytomegalovirus status was reportedly diagnosed with high specificity and sensitivity. The authors enumerated over 150 TCR beta chains as linked to cytomegalovirus. Researchers reported in a later analysis that a missense DCLRE1C variant was tied to TCR beta V- and J-gene trimming.

Trimming at V came to 7 bases and at J to 4 bases, leaving 15 bases not matched to a gene. Germline V gene lookup returns CDR1 MGHDK and CDR2 SYGVNS. The CDR3 extends over 16 amino acids. PCR used 60 Vbeta primers and 13 Jbeta primers. TCRdb keeps only in-frame clones here, not all; method: immunoSEQ multiplex PCR. Seen here are under 150,000 clones, about 76% observed once, and the top ten hold 3.9%. This clone is a singleton in its sample. What it binds is not known. The source is a woman in her thirties in good health and CMV-seronegative. The material sequenced was PBMCs. The genes are TRBV25-1 and TRBJ2-5; TRBD2 matches 7 bases. The CDR3 loop reads CASTRTGGRAGETQYF. CDR3 DNA: TGTGCCAGCACTCGAACGGGAGGACGCGCGGGAGAGACCCAGTACTTC.